This is a list of T cell receptor beta chains from one sample in a study of response to subunit inactivated influenza vaccine. TCRdb fed the RT-PCR reads into MiXCR, producing one record per CDR3 protein. The repertoire includes a few hundred thousand distinct CDR3 sequences, around a fifth of them detected once, and 10% sits in the top ten. This specimen consisted of PBMCs from blood, obtained about 20 months after vaccination. The receptors were gathered from a man aged 50 to 75 who received an inactivated influenza vaccine. The CDR3 runs from the conserved cysteine through the conserved F or W. Fields, in order: J gene, V gene, D gene, clone size, CDR3 protein, CDR3 DNA. A D gene is named only where the DNA matches it firmly. Not every row has a clone size; where given, it reads once, few, many or a size class.

TRBJ1-5 | TRBV27 | NA | few | CASSPLNLGQPQHF | TGTGCCAGCAGTCCGCTTAACCTGGGTCAGCCCCAGCATTTT
TRBJ1-2 | TRBV6-2/TRBV6-3 | NA | many | CASRRKGLVNYGYTF | TGTGCCAGCAGACGAAAGGGGCTTGTGAACTATGGCTACACCTTC
TRBJ2-1 | TRBV18 | NA | few | CASSPMAGRDEQFF | TGTGCCAGCTCACCGATGGCGGGTAGAGATGAGCAGTTCTTC
TRBJ1-6 | TRBV6-4 | NA | NA | CASSPTLYSPLHF | TGTGCCAGCAGTCCGACCCTTTATTCACCCCTCCACTTT
TRBJ2-3 | TRBV28 | TRBD2 | NA | CASSVNTSAVFSDTQYF | TGTGCCAGCAGTGTCAACACTAGCGCGGTTTTCTCAGATACGCAGTATTTT
TRBJ1-6 | TRBV12-3/TRBV12-4 | TRBD1 | many | CASSRGTGGNSPLHF | TGTGCCAGCAGTAGGGGGACAGGTGGCAATTCACCCCTCCACTTT
TRBJ2-7 | TRBV6-1 | TRBD1 | NA | CASSEWTGGYEQYF | TGTGCCAGCAGTGAATGGACAGGGGGTTACGAGCAGTACTTC
TRBJ2-1 | TRBV7-9 | TRBD1 | NA | CASSRFRQGYYNEQFF | TGTGCCAGCAGCAGATTCCGACAGGGCTACTACAATGAGCAGTTCTTC
TRBJ2-3 | TRBV20-1 | TRBD2 | once | CSARDLLAGVPPDTQYF | TGCAGTGCTAGAGATTTGCTAGCGGGAGTACCGCCAGATACGCAGTATTTT
TRBJ1-5 | TRBV20-1 | TRBD1 | NA | CSASSASAGGIQPQHF | TGCAGTGCTAGTAGTGCGTCGGCAGGGGGGATTCAGCCCCAGCATTTT
TRBJ1-3 | TRBV28 | NA | NA | CASSTDSLWRNTIYF | TGTGCCAGCAGCACCGACAGCCTCTGGAGGAACACCATATATTTT
TRBJ2-7 | TRBV29-1 | NA | NA | CSVDGSGGTYEQYF | TGCAGCGTTGACGGGTCGGGGGGCACCTACGAGCAGTACTTC
TRBJ2-3 | TRBV6-1 | TRBD2 | few | CASMGTSGGTDTQYF | TGTGCCAGCATGGGGACTAGCGGGGGGACAGATACGCAGTATTTT
TRBJ2-1 | TRBV4-2 | NA | few | CASSQESSMDEQFF | TGTGCCAGCAGCCAAGAATCGAGCATGGATGAGCAGTTCTTC
TRBJ2-3 | TRBV7-2 | NA | NA | CASSLGVAGGTDTQYF | NA
TRBJ1-1 | TRBV7-8 | NA | few | CASSLIAGNTEAFF | TGTGCCAGCAGCTTAATCGCAGGAAACACTGAAGCTTTCTTT
TRBJ2-1 | TRBV28 | NA | few | CASSSISGGSYNEQFF | TGTGCCAGCAGTTCCATCTCTGGGGGGTCCTACAATGAGCAGTTCTTC
TRBJ2-3 | TRBV6-5 | NA | NA | CASSYSSRGSTDTQYF | TGTGCCAGCAGTTACTCGTCCAGGGGCAGCACAGATACGCAGTATTTT
TRBJ1-5 | TRBV20-1 | TRBD1 | few | CSARGQGQPQHF | TGCAGTGCTAGAGGACAGGGTCAGCCCCAGCATTTT
TRBJ2-1 | TRBV2 | NA | NA | CASSEGGVSSYNEQFF | TGTGCCAGCAGTGAAGGCGGGGTTAGCTCCTACAATGAGCAGTTCTTC
TRBJ2-5 | TRBV4-2 | NA | NA | CASSQGAGKQETQYF | TGTGCCAGCAGCCAAGGAGCAGGCAAGCAAGAGACCCAGTACTTC
TRBJ1-1 | TRBV20-1 | TRBD1 | few | CSAERGPRGTEAFF | TGCAGTGCTGAAAGGGGGCCTAGAGGCACTGAAGCTTTCTTT
TRBJ1-1 | TRBV6-5 | NA | many | CASSNRVMAFF | TGTGCCAGCAGTAACAGGGTTATGGCTTTCTTT
TRBJ1-2 | TRBV7-2 | NA | few | CASSLAYINTGSYGYTF | TGTGCCAGCAGCTTAGCCTACATTAACACAGGGAGCTATGGCTACACCTTC
TRBJ1-1 | TRBV2 | NA | NA | CASSEHGQLNTEAFF | TGTGCCAGCAGTGAACACGGACAGCTGAACACTGAAGCTTTCTTT
TRBJ2-1 | TRBV21-1 | NA | NA | CASSKVASGREGTYNEQFF | TGTGCCAGCAGCAAAGTGGCTAGCGGGAGGGAGGGAACCTACAATGAGCAGTTCTTC
TRBJ2-3 | TRBV5-1 | NA | NA | CASSSRTDTQYF | TGCGCCAGCAGCTCCAGAACAGATACGCAGTATTTT
TRBJ2-5 | TRBV29-1 | TRBD2 | few | CSVLILAGIDPIQYF | TGCAGCGTCCTGATACTAGCGGGGATCGACCCTATCCAGTACTTC
TRBJ1-5 | TRBV23-1 | NA | NA | CASSQGVCNQPQHF | TGCGCCAGCAGTCAGGGGGTCTGCAATCAGCCCCAGCATTTT
TRBJ1-6 | TRBV12-3/TRBV12-4 | TRBD1 | NA | CASSAAGTGNSPLHF | TGTGCCAGCAGCGCTGCCGGGACAGGGAATTCACCCCTCCACTTT
TRBJ1-5 | TRBV30 | NA | few | CAWKHRYSNQPQHF | TGTGCCTGGAAACACCGATATAGCAATCAGCCCCAGCATTTT
TRBJ2-1 | TRBV6-2/TRBV6-3 | NA | NA | CASSYGLVGLLEQFF | TGTGCCAGCAGTTACGGGCTAGTGGGCCTTCTGGAGCAGTTCTTC
TRBJ2-5 | TRBV29-1 | TRBD2 | few | CSVEYGLAGTETQYF | TGCAGCGTTGAATACGGACTAGCGGGGACAGAGACCCAGTACTTC
TRBJ1-2 | TRBV19 | NA | NA | CAISGLPYGYTF | TGTGCCATTTCCGGTCTTCCCTATGGCTACACCTTC
TRBJ2-5 | TRBV18 | NA | NA | CASSLGHGETQYF | TGTGCCAGCTCCCTTGGACATGGAGAGACCCAGTACTTC